A single sample is the source of the 31 T cell receptor beta chains below, sequenced in a study of blood T cell repertoires in COVID-19 (dated by TCRdb to the early 2020s). The protocol used for the library was the immunoSEQ multiplex PCR assay. TCRdb took over this immuneACCESS table, retaining in-frame rearrangements with V and J assigned. Such tables are incomplete; in checked studies, under half of the missing clones stem from an unresolved V gene, and the remainder is unexplained. For this sample the table gives some 38,000 clones, of which approximately 81% were detected only once. The ten most abundant clones make up around 1.6% of the sample. Sequenced sample: peripheral blood. These receptors were collected from a man aged 55 to 70 with COVID-19, enrolled during active disease.

This chain connects TRBV5-6 to TRBJ2-5; 8 nucleotides agree with TRBD1. CDR3 size: 13 residues. Per the germline V gene, CDR1 is SGHDT and CDR2 is YYEEEE. V lost 2 bases to trimming and J lost 5 bases; unmatched junction nucleotides: 2. The CDR3 nucleotides are TGTGCCAGCAGCTTCCAGGGGGCCGAGACCCAGTACTTC. Its protein product is CASSFQGAETQYF.

Remarks on this clone: Possible read error: a much larger clone is one base away. The chain couples TRBV7-2 to TRBJ1-5; tentatively, D is TRBD1 (6 bases). Germline V gene data show CDR1 as SGHTA and CDR2 as FQGNSA. The CDR3 contains 15 residues. The CDR3 sequence is CASNLWGQRNQPQHF. CDR3 bases: TGTGCCAGCAACTTATGGGGACAACGAAATCAGCCCCAGCATTTT.

V is TRBV5-1 and J is TRBJ2-7, with D possibly TRBD2 on 6 matching bases. The germline CDR1 and CDR2 sequences are SGHRS and YFSETQ. This CDR3 is 14 amino acids long. Trimming took 2 bases from V and 5 from J, leaving 14 bases between them. CDR3 sequence (DNA): TGCGCCAGCAGCTTCTCCGGGGGATCCAACGAGCAGTACTTC. Translated: CASSFSGGSNEQYF.

This clone was picked up a small number of times. The V gene is TRBV4-1, the J gene TRBJ1-4; D is unclear. The CDR3 has 15 amino acids. V was trimmed by 3 bases and J by 7 bases, leaving 15 bases between them. Germline V gives CDR1 MGHRA, CDR2 YSYEKL. The CDR3 spells CASSQGAGFSEKLFF. The CDR3 nucleotides are TGCGCCAGCAGCCAGGGAGCGGGTTTTAGTGAAAAACTGTTTTTT.

In DNA, the CDR3 is TGTGCCAGCAGGGATCCGGGACAGGGGGCTGGTGGCTACACCTTC. Translated: CASRDPGQGAGGYTF. The rearrangement uses TRBV6-5 and TRBJ1-2; 12 bases match TRBD1. CDR1 is MNHEY and CDR2 is SVGAGI in the germline V gene. This CDR3 contains 15 residues. The ends lost 6 bases at V and 7 bases at J; junction bases unmatched: 9.

The J gene is TRBJ1-1, the V gene TRBV27; tentative D call: TRBD1 (5 bases). The V end lost 3 bases, the J end lost 0 bases, and 8 bases lay between the germline ends. This CDR3 is 14 amino acids long. Per the germline V gene, CDR1 is MNHEY and CDR2 is SMNVEV (reference sequence). The CDR3 nucleotides are TGTGCCAGCAGTTTCGACAGAGTGAACACTGAAGCTTTCTTT. Encoded protein: CASSFDRVNTEAFF.

The chain uses TRBV28 and TRBJ2-7; D remains unclear. V was cut by 3 bases and J by 0 bases, with 12 bases left in between. Germline CDR1 reads MDHEN; CDR2 reads SYDVKM. The CDR3 spans 15 residues. This chain's CDR3 is CASSFRLVSSYEQYF. CDR3 nucleotide sequence: TGTGCCAGCAGTTTTCGCCTCGTGAGCTCCTACGAGCAGTACTTC. Full variable domain (rest looked up from reference TRBV28 and TRBJ2-7): DVKVTQSSRYLVKRTGEKVFLECVQDMDHENMFWYRQDPGLGLRLIYFSYDVKMKEKGDIPEGYSVSREKKERFSLILESASTNQTSMYLCASSFRLVSSYEQYFGPGTRLTVT.

The rearrangement uses TRBV28 and TRBJ1-3, with D uncertain. This CDR3 has 10 residues. Germline lookup yields CDR1 MDHEN and CDR2 SYDVKM. V was pared by 8 bases and J by 5 bases, with 4 bases between. In DNA, the CDR3 is TGTGCCAGCCGTAGAAACACCATATATTTT. It translates to CASRRNTIYF.

There are a few counts of this clone. The gene calls are TRBV11-2 and TRBJ2-1, with D tentatively TRBD1 (6 bases). Germline CDR1 is SGHAT and CDR2 is FQNNGV. Trimming left V 0 bases short and J 9 bases short, with 24 bases between. CDR3 length: 18 amino acids. The CDR3 bases are TGTGCCAGCAGCTTAGATTTGGGCAGGGGACGTAGGGCGGGTGAGCAGTTCTTC. Translated, it gives CASSLDLGRGRRAGEQFF.

The V call is TRBV10-3, the J call TRBJ2-7, with 9 bases aligning to TRBD1. Trimming took 0 bases from V and 5 from J; bases not matched to a gene: 11. The V gene's germline CDR1 is ENHRY and CDR2 SYGVKD. The CDR3 extends over 17 amino acids. This chain's CDR3 is CAISESYGQGSLHEQYF. The CDR3 DNA sequence: TGTGCCATCAGTGAGTCGTATGGACAGGGGTCTCTCCACGAGCAGTACTTC.

The V gene is TRBV2, the J gene TRBJ2-1; 9 bases are a match to TRBD2. The CDR3 covers 17 residues. Germline V lookup: CDR1 SNHLY, CDR2 FYNNEI. Losses at the gene ends were 5 bases for V and 4 bases for J; bases not matched to a gene: 12. CDR3 amino acids: CASSSLPSGALYNEQFF. The CDR3 nucleotides read TGTGCCAGCAGTTCACTTCCTAGCGGGGCCCTGTACAATGAGCAGTTCTTC.

The rearrangement joins TRBV9 to TRBJ2-5, with D possibly TRBD2 on 7 matching bases. This CDR3 region has 15 residues. The V gene lost 4 bases and the J gene lost 3 bases, with 16 bases spanning the gap. CDR1 is SGDLS, CDR2 YYNGEE, per germline. CDR3 sequence (DNA): TGTGCCAGCAGCCCCGATCGGGGGGCCGAAGAGACCCAGTACTTC. Protein: CASSPDRGAEETQYF.

This clone was detected once. This chain links TRBV10-3 with TRBJ1-4; D perhaps matches TRBD1 (6 bases). Germline V lookup: CDR1 ENHRY, CDR2 SYGVKD. The CDR3 spans 14 residues. Trimming left V 11 bases short and J 1 base short, with 14 bases between. The CDR3 region is CAVRKGETNEKLFF. Written as DNA, the CDR3 is TGTGCCGTAAGAAAGGGGGAAACTAATGAAAAACTGTTTTTT.

The J gene is TRBJ2-5, the V gene TRBV5-1; 7 positions agree with TRBD2. CDR1 SGHRS and CDR2 YFSETQ come from the germline V gene. Trimming removed 4 bases from V and 2 bases from J; junction bases left unmatched: 8. The CDR3 contains 15 residues. For the CDR3, the DNA is TGCGCCAGCAGCCTCGGGGAGGGCCGGCAAGAGACCCAGTACTTC. This sequence encodes CASSLGEGRQETQYF.

The rearrangement links TRBV19 to TRBJ2-5; 9 bases are shared with TRBD1. CDR3 size: 15 residues. V lost 5 bases to trimming and J lost 5 bases; unmatched junction nucleotides: 9. CDR1 is LNHDA, CDR2 SQIVND, per germline (reference sequence). In nucleotides, the CDR3 is TGTGCCAGTAGTTCAGCCGGGACAGGGTCGGAGACCCAGTACTTC. It codes for CASSSAGTGSETQYF.

The rearrangement uses TRBV7-9 and TRBJ1-6, with D tentatively TRBD1 (5 bases). Trimming took 3 bases from V and 7 from J, leaving 10 bases between them. This CDR3 has 14 amino acids. The germline CDR1 and CDR2 sequences are SEHNR and FQNEAQ (reference sequence). The CDR3 reads CASSFARVNSPLHF. In DNA, the CDR3 is TGTGCCAGCAGCTTCGCCAGGGTGAATTCACCCCTCCACTTT.

The gene calls are TRBV14 and TRBJ1-2; D not certain. V dropped 2 bases and J dropped 6 bases, with 10 bases sitting between them. Looked up from germline, CDR1 is SGHDN and CDR2 is FVKESK. The length of the CDR3 is 13 residues. The CDR3 DNA reads TGTGCCAGCAGCCAATACCCCAGTAATGGCTACACCTTC. Protein product: CASSQYPSNGYTF.

A few counts support this clone. The chain employs TRBV4-2 and TRBJ2-3, with D possibly matching TRBD2 (6 bases). Germline-derived CDR1 and CDR2 are LGHNA and YNFKEQ. The CDR3 length is 15 residues. V gave up 1 base and J gave up 5 bases, with 13 bases separating them. The CDR3 reads CASSQVRREEDTQYF. The CDR3 coding sequence is TGTGCCAGCAGCCAAGTGAGAAGGGAGGAAGATACGCAGTATTTT.

The rearrangement uses TRBV6-5 and TRBJ2-3; D remains ambiguous. Germline lookup yields CDR1 MNHEY and CDR2 SVGAGI. CDR3 length equals 13 residues. The V and J ends lost 4 bases and 1 base respectively, with 6 bases between them. As DNA, the CDR3 is TGTGCCAGCAGTTTCCCAGGCACAGATACGCAGTATTTT. Amino acid sequence: CASSFPGTDTQYF.

This chain joins TRBV6-6 and TRBJ2-1, with D perhaps matching TRBD2 (5 bases). CDR3 length: 14 residues. The germline V and J ends were trimmed by 2 bases and 5 bases, with 10 bases remaining between them. The V gene's germline CDR1 is MNHNY and CDR2 SVGAGI (reference sequence). The CDR3, as DNA: TGTGCCAGCAGTTACGTAGCGACACACAATGAGCAGTTCTTC. It codes for CASSYVATHNEQFF.

DNA for the CDR3: TGTGCCAGCAGCTTAGACGGGTATTTCAAGACTGAAGCTTTCTTT. It encodes CASSLDGYFKTEAFF. The genes are TRBV7-2 and TRBJ1-1; D gene uncertain. This CDR3 has 15 residues. V lost 1 base and J lost 5, with 14 bases in between. Germline CDR1 is SGHTA and CDR2 is FQGNSA.

The chain combines TRBV2 with TRBJ1-3; tentative D call: TRBD1 (5 bases). The V and J ends lost 6 bases and 2 bases respectively, with 8 bases between them. Per the germline V gene, CDR1 is SNHLY and CDR2 is FYNNEI. The CDR3 runs to 13 residues. DNA of the CDR3: TGTGCCAGCAGCGGGGGGGCTGGAAACACCATATATTTT. Amino acid sequence: CASSGGAGNTIYF.

The chain joins TRBV4-2 to TRBJ2-7, with TRBD1 as a possible D gene (5 bases). The CDR3 loop spans 12 amino acids. The germline V and J ends were trimmed by 0 bases and 9 bases, with 9 bases remaining between them. Germline V gives CDR1 LGHNA, CDR2 YNFKEQ. The CDR3 protein is CASSQEGAMQYF. The DNA for the CDR3 is TGTGCCAGCAGCCAAGAAGGGGCTATGCAGTACTTC.

The chain has TRBV6-4 and TRBJ2-3; TRBD1 agrees at 11 bases. V gave up 6 bases and J gave up 2 bases; unmatched junction bases: 10. The CDR3 covers 17 residues. CDR1 is MRHNA and CDR2 is SNTAGT in the germline V gene. The CDR3 DNA reads TGTGCCAGCAGCAAGGAGGGACAGGGGGACCCCACAGATACGCAGTATTTT. Amino acids: CASSKEGQGDPTDTQYF.

In its sample, this clone was seen once. The CDR3 region has the DNA TGTGCCAGCACCTTAAGGACAGGGGGATTGGAGGGCTACACCTTC. Amino acid sequence: CASTLRTGGLEGYTF. The genes are TRBV9 and TRBJ1-2, with 10 positions matching TRBD1. CDR1 and CDR2 (germline): SGDLS, YYNGEE. This CDR3 has 15 residues. J lost 8 bases, V lost 6 bases, and 13 bases had no gene match.

The chain carries TRBV10-3 and TRBJ2-1; 13 bases line up with TRBD2. Per germline, CDR1 ENHRY and CDR2 SYGVKD. V lost 4 bases to trimming and J lost 6 bases; unmatched junction nucleotides: 3. The CDR3 runs to 15 residues. The CDR3 sequence: CAISARTSGSNEQFF. The CDR3 nucleotides read TGTGCCATCAGTGCTCGGACTAGCGGGAGCAATGAGCAGTTCTTC.

The chain employs TRBV29-1 and TRBJ1-1; D ambiguous. The CDR3 is 12 residues long. V was clipped by 1 base and J by 6 bases, with 9 bases between them. Germline V gene lookup returns CDR1 SQVTM and CDR2 ANQGSEA. CDR3 protein: CSVEGGLAEAFF. DNA for the CDR3: TGCAGCGTTGAAGGTGGCTTGGCTGAAGCTTTCTTT.

The J gene is TRBJ2-7, the V gene TRBV19; 7 bases line up with TRBD1. V lost 3 bases and J lost 4; bases outside the gene matches: 6. The CDR3 consists of 14 residues. Per the germline V gene, CDR1 is LNHDA and CDR2 is SQIVND (reference sequence). CDR3 nucleotide sequence: TGTGCCAGTAGTATTACGCCGACAGGGTACGAGCAGTACTTC. Translating gives CASSITPTGYEQYF.

The chain is built from TRBV5-5 and TRBJ1-1, with D perhaps TRBD1 (5 bases). CDR3 length: 14 amino acids. Trimming cost V 6 bases and J 4 bases, with 16 bases left between them. Germline V gene data show CDR1 as SGHKS and CDR2 as YYEKEE (reference sequence). CDR3 sequence (DNA): TGTGCCAGCACACCAGCACAAAGGGGCACTGAAGCTTTCTTT. Protein: CASTPAQRGTEAFF.

The chain is built from TRBV25-1 and TRBJ1-3; D perhaps matches TRBD1 (6 bases). V lost 4 bases to trimming and J lost 0 bases, with 13 bases between them. The length of the CDR3 is 16 residues. In germline, CDR1 is MGHDK, CDR2 SYGVNS. Here the CDR3 DNA reads TGTGCCAGCAGTGCTCCCCAGGGGAGCTCTGGAAACACCATATATTTT. This encodes CASSAPQGSSGNTIYF.

This sequence joins TRBV7-2 and TRBJ1-5; possibly TRBD1 for D (5 bases). The CDR3 is made up of 15 amino acids. The V end was cut by 4 bases, the J end by 4 bases, with 14 bases between. CDR1 is SGHTA, CDR2 FQGNSA, per germline. The CDR3: CASSWGGSGNQPQHF. CDR3 coding DNA: TGTGCCAGCAGCTGGGGGGGATCGGGGAATCAGCCCCAGCATTTT.